This T cell receptor (beta chain) is drawn from a study of PD-L1 blockade in urothelial cancer. Study-level information: Patients had undergone 0 to 3 prior chemotherapy regimens.

The time point was: pretreatment peripheral blood. Sequencing used immunoSEQ multiplex PCR; TCRdb keeps in-frame clones, though not all of them. The sample records around 100,000 clones, around 86% being singletons. Germline V CDR1 and CDR2: MDHEN, SYDVKM. CDR3 length equals 16 residues. Losses at the gene ends were 2 bases for V and 4 bases for J; bases not matched to a gene: 7. The clonotype originates from a man in his sixties with urothelial cancer. The source was PBMCs, collected around atezolizumab (anti-PD-L1) treatment. The chain is built from TRBV28 and TRBJ2-7, with TRBD1 matching 11 bases. The CDR3 nucleotides are TGTGCCAGCAGTTTACCCGGGACAGGGGGAATGTACGAGCAGTACTTC. It is translated as CASSLPGTGGMYEQYF.